This TCR beta chain is drawn from a study of T cells in Graves' hyperthyroidism and ophthalmopathy. Study context: Staff took peripheral blood when the initial diagnosis was made, before any treatment began. Findings and limits, study-wide: Most expanded thyroid clonotypes above 0.001 also appeared in blood. In simple terms, a model built on 13 V-J features told ophthalmopathy apart from stable hyperthyroidism.

Exclusions: uncontrolled infection, other autoimmune disease, pregnancy, lactation. The CDR3 covers 15 residues. The J segment lost 1 base and the V segment lost 5 bases, leaving 5 bases of the junction unmatched. Germline V lookup: CDR1 SGHVS, CDR2 FQNEAQ. RNA transcripts were the template for amplifying TCR beta CDR3 regions. With the HTBI primer set, the TCR CDR3 went through a first round of RT-PCR. TCRdb reanalysed the multiplex PCR reads using MiXCR and keeps one entry per CDR3 protein. The sample has over 450,000 distinct CDR3 sequences; about an eighth are singletons. On this clonotype: What it binds is unknown.

The genes are TRBV7-8 and TRBJ2-7, with 10 bases matching TRBD1. The sequenced sample was blood. This TCR came from a woman aged 18-30 years with Graves' hyperthyroidism. DNA for the CDR3: TGTGCCAGCAGCACACCGGGACAGGGGTCCTACGAGCAGTACTTC. This translates into CASSTPGQGSYEQYF. Using reference TRBV7-8 and TRBJ2-7 for the parts outside the CDR3, the full variable domain is GAGVSQSPRYKVAKRGQDVALRCDPISGHVSLFWYQQALGQGPEFLTYFQNEAQLDKSGLPSDRFFAERPEGSVSTLKIQRTQQEDSAVYLCASSTPGQGSYEQYFGPGTRLTVT.